Listed here are 30 T cell receptor beta chains from one sample, sequenced in a study of control samples from healthy donors and cancer patients. Libraries were prepared by immunoSEQ multiplex PCR; TCRdb keeps only in-frame clonotypes and omits some of them. The sample carries approximately 70,000 clones, 84% recorded once. Sequencing used blood. These receptors all stem from a man aged 45-65 years in good health.

The chain has TRBV3-1 (or the pseudogene TRBV3-2) and TRBJ2-3; D is possibly TRBD1 or TRBD2 (5 bases each). The length of the CDR3 is 16 residues. CDR1 LGHDT and CDR2 YNNKEL come from the germline V gene (reference sequence). The germline V and J ends were trimmed by 2 bases and 2 bases, with 14 bases remaining between them. The CDR3 coding sequence is TGTGCCAGCAGCCAATTCTCCGGGGCCAACACAGATACGCAGTATTTT. Residues: CASSQFSGANTDTQYF.

The V call is TRBV6-5, the J call TRBJ1-1; 9 bases line up with TRBD1. The CDR3 contains 15 residues. The ends lost 2 bases at V and 0 bases at J; junction bases unmatched: 1. Germline CDR1 reads MNHEY; CDR2 reads SVGAGI. CDR3 amino acids: CASSYRDRVNTEAFF. CDR3 nucleotides: TGTGCCAGCAGTTACAGGGACAGGGTGAACACTGAAGCTTTCTTT.

V gene TRBV11-2 combines with J gene TRBJ2-5; D tentatively fits TRBD1 or TRBD2 (5 bases each). This CDR3 has 14 amino acids. The germline V gene has CDR1 SGHAT and CDR2 FQNNGV. V shed 1 base and J shed 4 bases, with 10 bases lying between them. CDR3 sequence: CASSLGSGTETQYF. CDR3 coding DNA: TGTGCCAGCAGCTTAGGTTCAGGGACAGAGACCCAGTACTTC. Variable domain in full (rest from reference TRBV11-2 and TRBJ2-5): EAGVAQSPRYKIIEKRQSVAFWCNPISGHATLYWYQQILGQGPKLLIQFQNNGVVDDSQLPKDRFSAERLKGVDSTLKIQPAKLEDSAVYLCASSLGSGTETQYFGPGTRLLVL.

This chain connects TRBV7-3 to TRBJ2-7, with 14 nucleotides matching TRBD2. Germline V gene data show CDR1 as SGHTA and CDR2 as FQGTGA. The CDR3 consists of 15 residues. V was clipped by 4 bases and J by 3 bases; unmatched bases: 2. The DNA for the CDR3 is TGTGCCAGCAGCTGGACTAGCGGGGGGCACTACGAGCAGTACTTC. Protein sequence: CASSWTSGGHYEQYF. Full variable domain (rest looked up from reference TRBV7-3 and TRBJ2-7): GAGVSQTPSNKVTEKGKYVELRCDPISGHTALYWYRQSLGQGPEFLIYFQGTGAADDSGLPNDRFFAVRPEGSVSTLKIQRTERGDSAVYLCASSWTSGGHYEQYFGPGTRLTVT.

The rearrangement uses TRBV9 and TRBJ2-2, with TRBD2 identical over 10 bases. The V gene end was trimmed by 0 bases and the J gene end by 4 bases; junction bases not matched to a gene: 6. CDR1 is SGDLS, CDR2 YYNGEE, per germline. The CDR3 spans 17 residues. The CDR3 spells CASSVGRLAGVTGELFF. For the CDR3, the DNA is TGTGCCAGCAGCGTAGGTCGTCTAGCGGGGGTCACCGGGGAGCTGTTTTTT. The full variable domain, with the rest looked up from reference TRBV9 and TRBJ2-2, is DSGVTQTPKHLITATGQRVTLRCSPRSGDLSVYWYQQSLDQGLQFLIQYYNGEERAKGNILERFSAQQFPDLHSELNLSSLELGDSALYFCASSVGRLAGVTGELFFGEGSRLTVL.

This rearrangement joins TRBV11-2 to TRBJ2-3; D may be TRBD1 (5 bases). The CDR3 runs 15 residues. V was clipped by 4 bases and J by 1 base, with 12 bases between them. Germline CDR1 SGHAT, CDR2 FQNNGV. CDR3 DNA: TGTGCCAGCAGCTCCGTCAGGGATCGCACAGATACGCAGTATTTT. Protein: CASSSVRDRTDTQYF.

The CDR3 spells CASSQDPGGNQPQHF. DNA of the CDR3: TGTGCCAGCAGCCAAGATCCAGGGGGCAATCAGCCCCAGCATTTT. The J gene is TRBJ1-5, the V gene TRBV4-2, with D maybe TRBD1 (6 bases). V was shortened by 0 bases and J by 2 bases, with 8 bases between the two germline ends. This CDR3 has 15 amino acids. The germline gives CDR1 LGHNA, CDR2 YNFKEQ.

The chain has TRBV12-3 or TRBV12-4 and TRBJ1-2, with TRBD1 as a possible D gene (5 bases). The ends were cut back, 6 bases at V and 8 bases at J, with 10 bases in the middle. CDR3 length equals 11 residues. This CDR3 is CASSDSGGYTF. CDR3 in DNA: TGTGCCAGCAGCGACAGCGGGGGCTACACCTTC.

V gene TRBV7-2 combines with J gene TRBJ1-4; no firm D call. Germline V gives CDR1 SGHTA, CDR2 FQGNSA. The CDR3 sequence is 13 residues long. V was trimmed by 6 bases and J by 2 bases, leaving 7 bases between them. The CDR3 DNA follows: TGTGCCAGCAGAATGGGGACTAATGAAAAACTGTTTTTT. The encoded protein is CASRMGTNEKLFF. The whole variable domain, remainder taken from reference TRBV7-2 and TRBJ1-4, is GAGVSQSPSNKVTEKGKDVELRCDPISGHTALYWYRQSLGQGLEFLIYFQGNSAPDKSGLPSDRFSAERTGGSVSTLTIQRTQQEDSAVYLCASRMGTNEKLFFGSGTQLSVL.

V and J are TRBV18 and TRBJ1-1; 7 positions match TRBD1. In germline, CDR1 is KGHSH, CDR2 LQKENI. The CDR3 extends over 15 amino acids. The V and J ends lost 1 base and 4 bases, in that order; junction bases with no gene match: 6. CDR3 loop: CASSPQGAGITEAFF. The CDR3 nucleotides are TGTGCCAGCTCACCACAGGGGGCAGGTATCACTGAAGCTTTCTTT.

V and J are TRBV7-6 and TRBJ1-6, with D perhaps TRBD1 (5 bases). Germline V gene sequence: CDR1 SGHVS, CDR2 FNYEAQ. V was pared by 3 bases and J by 0 bases, with 18 bases between. The CDR3 is made up of 19 amino acids. DNA of the CDR3: TGTGCCAGCAGCTTGAGAACGGGACCGAAGAGCTCCTATAATTCACCCCTCCACTTT. This gives the protein CASSLRTGPKSSYNSPLHF.

CDR3 loop: CASKNAGNQPQHF. CDR3 bases: TGTGCCAGCAAGAATGCCGGGAATCAGCCCCAGCATTTT. This chain connects TRBV6-5 to TRBJ1-5, with D hard to call. Germline values: CDR1 MNHEY, CDR2 SVGAGI. This CDR3 has 13 amino acids. Trimming shortened V by 7 bases and J by 4 bases, and 11 bases separated the two germline ends.

The chain uses TRBV29-1 and TRBJ1-1; TRBD1 agrees at 9 bases. Germline V CDR1 and CDR2: SQVTM, ANQGSEA. The CDR3 spans 15 residues. The trim removed 7 bases at V and 0 bases at J, leaving 9 bases unmatched. CDR3 sequence: CSAEGTGRMNTEAFF. The CDR3 DNA follows: TGCAGCGCCGAAGGGACAGGGCGCATGAACACTGAAGCTTTCTTT.

This chain connects TRBV11-2 to TRBJ2-7, with D uncertain. Germline V gene sequence: CDR1 SGHAT, CDR2 FQNNGV. The V end lost 2 bases, the J end lost 0 bases, and 8 bases lay between the germline ends. The CDR3 is 14 amino acids. The CDR3: CASSLHDFSYEQYF. In nucleotides, the CDR3 is TGTGCCAGCAGCTTACATGATTTCTCCTACGAGCAGTACTTC.

This sequence joins TRBV18 and TRBJ1-1; D remains ambiguous. The CDR3 is 12 amino acids. V was trimmed by 4 bases and J by 5 bases, leaving 8 bases between them. From germline, CDR1 is KGHSH and CDR2 LQKENI. This chain's CDR3 is CASSRPVTEAFF. For the CDR3, the DNA is TGTGCCAGCTCACGGCCAGTAACTGAAGCTTTCTTT. The variable domain in full, with the rest retrieved from reference TRBV18 and TRBJ1-1, is NAGVMQNPRHLVRRRGQEARLRCSPMKGHSHVYWYRQLPEEGLKFMVYLQKENIIDESGMPKERFSAEFPKEGPSILRIQQVVRGDSAAYFCASSRPVTEAFFGQGTRLTVV.

V usage is TRBV28 and J usage is TRBJ2-3, with unresolved D. Germline assignment: CDR1 MDHEN and CDR2 SYDVKM. The CDR3 covers 14 residues. V was shortened by 6 bases and J by 6 bases, with 16 bases between the two germline ends. Written as DNA, the CDR3 is TGTGCCAGCAGCATCACTGGGGAAACGGATACGCAGTATTTT. Residues: CASSITGETDTQYF. Together with reference TRBV28 and TRBJ2-3, the CDR3 gives the full variable domain: DVKVTQSSRYLVKRTGEKVFLECVQDMDHENMFWYRQDPGLGLRLIYFSYDVKMKEKGDIPEGYSVSREKKERFSLILESASTNQTSMYLCASSITGETDTQYFGPGTRLTVL.

V usage is TRBV21-1 and J usage is TRBJ1-1. TRBV21-1 is recorded as a pseudogene. The CDR3 totals 12 residues. The CDR3 sequence is CARGRVNTEAFF. As DNA, the CDR3 is TGTGCCAGGGGCCGGGTGAACACTGAAGCTTTCTTT.

J is TRBJ1-1 and V is TRBV4-1, with D unresolved. Germline lookup yields CDR1 MGHRA and CDR2 YSYEKL. The CDR3 extends over 14 amino acids. Trimming left V 4 bases short and J 3 bases short, with 12 bases between. CDR3 sequence: CASSPRVGDTEAFF. As DNA, the CDR3 is TGCGCCAGCAGCCCCCGGGTTGGGGACACTGAAGCTTTCTTT.

The V and J genes are TRBV6-5 and TRBJ2-7; TRBD2 aligns across 7 bases. There are 13 residues in the CDR3. The V and J ends lost 5 bases and 4 bases, in that order; junction bases with no gene match: 5. Germline CDR1 MNHEY, CDR2 SVGAGI. The CDR3 DNA follows: TGTGCCAGCAGTAAGACTAGCTTATACGAGCAGTACTTC. It specifies CASSKTSLYEQYF.

This chain links TRBV9 with TRBJ1-4; no reliable D call. The CDR3 length is 14 residues. From germline, CDR1 is SGDLS and CDR2 YYNGEE. Trimming took off 3 bases at V and 0 bases at J, with 6 bases between the two ends. CDR3 nucleotides: TGTGCCAGCAGCGAGAGGCCAACTAATGAAAAACTGTTTTTT. This encodes CASSERPTNEKLFF.

The genes are TRBV9 and TRBJ2-7; 9 nucleotides agree with TRBD1. This CDR3 region has 13 residues. Germline V lookup: CDR1 SGDLS, CDR2 YYNGEE. V dropped 2 bases and J dropped 4; count of bases not matched to a gene: 1. CDR3 DNA: TGTGCCAGCAGCGTGACAGGGGGGTACGAGCAGTACTTC. Translated, it gives CASSVTGGYEQYF.

The chain couples TRBV25-1 to TRBJ1-5, with 11 bases that match TRBD1. The V gene's germline CDR1 is MGHDK and CDR2 SYGVNS. V lost 1 base and J lost 5; bases outside the gene matches: 1. The CDR3 totals 15 residues. CDR3 DNA: TGTGCCAGCAGTGAATGGGACAGGGGGGATCAGCCCCAGCATTTT. This encodes CASSEWDRGDQPQHF.

Only one count was recorded for this clone. The chain couples TRBV11-3 to TRBJ2-7, with unresolved D. Germline V gene sequence: CDR1 SGHNT, CDR2 YENEEA. The CDR3 runs to 17 residues. V dropped 1 base and J dropped 2 bases, with 18 bases sitting between them. The CDR3 region is CASSLGALPGLTYEQYF. The CDR3 DNA is TGTGCCAGCAGCTTAGGAGCATTGCCGGGTCTAACCTACGAGCAGTACTTC. Full variable domain (remainder filled in from reference TRBV11-3 and TRBJ2-7): EAGVVQSPRYKIIEKKQPVAFWCNPISGHNTLYWYLQNLGQGPELLIRYENEEAVDDSQLPKDRFSAERLKGVDSTLKIQPAELGDSAVYLCASSLGALPGLTYEQYFGPGTRLTVT.

This clone was observed once. J is TRBJ1-2 and V is TRBV27; no reliable D call. V was trimmed by 6 bases and J by 3 bases, leaving 17 bases between them. This CDR3 contains 15 residues. The germline gives CDR1 MNHEY, CDR2 SMNVEV (reference sequence). In nucleotides, the CDR3 is TGTGCCAGCAGAGGTATATCACATCGCGACTATGGCTACACCTTC. Translation gives CASRGISHRDYGYTF.

This chain links TRBV2 with TRBJ2-2, with D uncertain. Germline lookup yields CDR1 SNHLY and CDR2 FYNNEI. This CDR3 is built from 11 residues. Trimming removed 3 bases from V and 7 bases from J, with 3 bases in between. CDR3 coding DNA: TGTGCCAGCAGTGAGGGCGGGGAGCTGTTTTTT. Translation: CASSEGGELFF.

The chain combines TRBV6-5 with TRBJ1-1, with a weak D call TRBD1 (5 bases). Trimming stripped 5 bases from V and 10 bases from J, with 14 bases between. The CDR3 has 12 amino acids. The germline gives CDR1 MNHEY, CDR2 SVGAGI. In nucleotides, the CDR3 is TGTGCCAGCAGTCCGGGGCCCAAGGGAGCTTTCTTT. The encoded protein is CASSPGPKGAFF.

This chain joins TRBV24-1 and TRBJ2-1; tentative D call: TRBD1 (7 bases). Germline V gene sequence: CDR1 KGHDR, CDR2 SFDVKD. The length of the CDR3 is 18 residues. Between the trimmed V and J ends, which lost 2 bases and 0 bases, there was a span of 16 bases. CDR3 sequence reads: CATSDWRGRGYSYNEQFF. The DNA of the CDR3 is TGTGCCACCAGTGATTGGCGGGGCAGGGGGTACTCCTACAATGAGCAGTTCTTC.

This chain uses TRBV6-5 with TRBJ2-1; D not certain. Germline V gene data show CDR1 as MNHEY and CDR2 as SVGAGI. The CDR3 is 15 amino acids. The ends were cut back, 8 bases at V and 2 bases at J, with 16 bases in the middle. The CDR3 nucleotides read TGTGCCAGCTGCGACCAAAGCGAGCCCTACAATGAGCAGTTCTTC. It yields the protein CASCDQSEPYNEQFF.

The chain employs TRBV9 and TRBJ1-6; D remains ambiguous. Trimming stripped 4 bases from V and 4 bases from J, with 9 bases between. Germline V lookup: CDR1 SGDLS, CDR2 YYNGEE. The CDR3 covers 14 residues. As DNA, the CDR3 is TGTGCCAGCAGCTCAGAAGGGTATAATTCACCCCTCCACTTT. The encoded protein is CASSSEGYNSPLHF.

The V and J genes are TRBV6-1 and TRBJ1-2; D gene ambiguous. The V and J ends lost 1 base and 7 bases respectively, with 7 bases between them. CDR1 and CDR2 (germline): MNHNS, SASEGT. The CDR3 spans 12 residues. The CDR3 nucleotides read TGTGCCAGCAGTGAAGGGATTCGTGGCTACACCTTC. Amino acids: CASSEGIRGYTF.